This T cell receptor (beta chain) was identified during a study of CD8+CD57+ T cells in acquired aplastic anemia. Investigators profiled TCR beta VDJ and CDR3 from genomic DNA template. A single record per CDR3 protein comes from TCRdb applying MiXCR to the reads. The sample lists some 200,000 distinct CDR3 sequences; roughly half were seen once. Only patients with CD8+CD57+ cell expansion on flow cytometry were chosen for sequencing. With no exception, the patients had severe acquired aplastic anemia. V lost 3 bases and J lost 8; bases outside the gene matches: 7. The CDR3 has 14 residues. Per the germline V gene, CDR1 is SQVTM and CDR2 is ANQGSEA. This clonotype was counted many times.

The rearrangement links TRBV29-1 to TRBJ1-1; 12 bases map to TRBD1. The sample consisted of sorted CD4+, CD8+, or CD8+CD57+ T cells (not recorded which) from PBMCs. The receptor's source is a human donor with aplastic anemia. CDR3 in amino acids: CSVDVGQGAREAFF. The CDR3, as DNA: TGCAGCGTTGACGTGGGACAGGGGGCGCGCGAAGCTTTCTTT. The entire variable domain, with the rest obtained from reference TRBV29-1 and TRBJ1-1, is as follows: SAVISQKPSRDICQRGTSLTIQCQVDSQVTMMFWYRQQPGQSLTLIATANQGSEATYESGFVIDKFPISRPNLTFSTLTVSNMSPEDSSIYLCSVDVGQGAREAFFGQGTRLTVV.